Following are 28 T cell receptor beta chains from one sample sequenced in a study of blood T cells in healthy people across ages. Combining a sample-barcoded 5' primer with a J-beta primer mix, a second PCR ran for 7 to 11 cycles. Via MiXCR, TCRdb re-called the 5' RACE reads, giving one row per CDR3 protein. Of roughly 680,000 distinct CDR3 sequences in the sample, about 50% were seen once. Material for sequencing was blood. The receptors come from an elderly woman in good health.

This rearrangement joins TRBV2 to TRBJ2-4; tentatively, D is TRBD1 or TRBD2 (6 bases each). The CDR3 covers 16 residues. V was clipped by 0 bases and J by 2 bases, with 11 bases between them. Germline V lookup: CDR1 SNHLY, CDR2 FYNNEI. The chain's CDR3 is CASSEAGGLTKNIQYF. Written as DNA, the CDR3 is TGTGCCAGCAGTGAAGCAGGGGGGTTGACCAAAAACATTCAGTACTTC. Together with reference TRBV2 and TRBJ2-4, the CDR3 gives the full variable domain: EPEVTQTPSHQVTQMGQEVILRCVPISNHLYFYWYRQILGQKVEFLVSFYNNEISEKSEIFDDQFSVERPDGSNFTLKIRSTKLEDSAMYFCASSEAGGLTKNIQYFGAGTRLSVL.

Turning to this clonotype: A much larger clone lies a single base off, so this may be a read error. The chain recombines TRBV12-3 or TRBV12-4 with TRBJ2-1; D may be TRBD2 (5 bases). The CDR3 runs 18 residues. The CDR3 DNA sequence: TGTGCCTGCAGTTCGGCCAGCAGCGGAACTAGATTCTACAATGAGCAGTTCTTC. It encodes CACSSASSGTRFYNEQFF.

Details on this clonotype: A read error may be the cause here, since a much bigger clone is one base away. The J gene is TRBJ2-1, the V gene TRBV10-3; 7 bases are a match to TRBD1. The CDR3 has 14 residues. Per the germline V gene, CDR1 is ENHRY and CDR2 is SYGVKD. The CDR3 region has the DNA TGTGCCATCAGTCGGACAGGAGACTACGATGAGCAGTTCTTC. Translating gives CAISRTGDYDEQFF.

The gene calls are TRBV28 and TRBJ2-2; D uncertain. The CDR3 spans 15 residues. CDR1 and CDR2 from the germline V gene are MDHEN and SYDVKM. Trimming left V 4 bases short and J 4 bases short, with 13 bases between. The CDR3 nucleotides are TGTGCCAGCAGTTCAACTCGGGTCGCCACCGGGGAGCTGTTTTTT. This gives the protein CASSSTRVATGELFF.

The V gene is TRBV30, the J gene TRBJ2-1, with D possibly being TRBD1 (6 bases). V was clipped by 5 bases and J by 7 bases, with 12 bases between them. The germline V gene encodes CDR1 GTSNPN and CDR2 SVGIG (reference sequence). This CDR3 spans 12 amino acids. CDR3 nucleotide sequence: TGTGCCTGGGGACAGATTGGTAATGAGCAGTTCTTC. Amino acids: CAWGQIGNEQFF.

Many counts were recorded for this clonotype. This chain uses TRBV27 with TRBJ2-3; D is undetermined. The CDR3 is 12 amino acids. The germline V and J ends were trimmed by 8 bases and 4 bases, with 10 bases remaining between them. The V gene's germline CDR1 is MNHEY and CDR2 SMNVEV (reference sequence). The CDR3, as DNA: TGTGCCAGCGGCCTTAGGTCAGATACGCAGTATTTT. Residues: CASGLRSDTQYF.

This clonotype appeared once. The chain recombines TRBV7-2 with TRBJ2-2; D not resolved. This CDR3 region has 15 residues. The V gene lost 7 bases and the J gene lost 1 base, with 13 bases spanning the gap. Germline V CDR1 and CDR2: SGHTA, FQGNSA. CDR3 in amino acids: CASTLWTVNTGELFF. For the CDR3, the DNA is TGTGCCAGCACCCTATGGACGGTGAACACCGGGGAGCTGTTTTTT.

The chain combines TRBV25-1 with TRBJ2-4; 8 bases align to TRBD1. The J call may be mistaken, given a closer DNA end match to TRBJ2-7. Germline values: CDR1 MGHDK, CDR2 SYGVNS. The CDR3 totals 13 residues. CDR3 sequence reads: CASGRQGSDEQYF. DNA for the CDR3: TGTGCCAGCGGTAGACAGGGGTCTGACGAGCAGTACTTC.

V usage is TRBV20-1 and J usage is TRBJ1-1, with a tentative D call TRBD1 (5 bases). Trimming shortened V by 3 bases and J by 7 bases, and 12 bases separated the two germline ends. The CDR3 contains 12 residues. CDR1 is DFQATT and CDR2 is SNEGSKA in the germline V gene (reference sequence). CDR3 DNA sequence: TGCAGTGCTAGCCGGGACGGATTTGAAGCTTTCTTT. This codes for CSASRDGFEAFF.

The chain is built from TRBV18 and TRBJ2-3; D is possibly TRBD1 (5 bases). The CDR3 sequence is 14 residues long. V was trimmed by 3 bases and J by 2 bases, leaving 9 bases between them. In germline, CDR1 is KGHSH, CDR2 LQKENI. The CDR3 nucleotides read TGTGCCAGCTCACCGCAGGGATACACAGATACGCAGTATTTT. Translation: CASSPQGYTDTQYF.

To note about this clonotype: A read error may be the cause here, since a much bigger clone is one base away. This chain's CDR3 is CSARDAPRRGKGSDTQYF. CDR3 in DNA: TGCAGTGCTAGAGATGCCCCTAGGAGGGGAAAGGGGTCGGATACGCAGTATTTT. This chain connects TRBV20-1 to TRBJ2-3, with D perhaps TRBD2 (6 bases). The germline CDR1 and CDR2 sequences are DFQATT and SNEGSKA (reference sequence). This CDR3 contains 18 residues. V was shortened by 0 bases and J by 6 bases, with 25 bases between the two germline ends.

Note on this clonotype: This may come from a read error, since a much larger clone is one base off. The V and J genes are TRBV5-1 and TRBJ2-1, with D perhaps being TRBD1 or TRBD2 (5 bases each). Looked up from germline, CDR1 is SGHRS and CDR2 is YFSETQ. The V end was cut by 3 bases, the J end by 8 bases, with 24 bases between. This CDR3 region has 17 residues. CDR3 sequence: CASSSFGRDLRVYEQFF. The DNA of the CDR3 is TGCGCCAGCAGCTCATTTGGTAGGGACCTGAGGGTCTATGAGCAGTTCTTC.

This chain links TRBV7-9 with TRBJ2-3, with D tentatively TRBD1 or TRBD2 (6 bases each). Trimming cost V 4 bases and J 0 bases, with 20 bases left between them. The CDR3 is 18 amino acids. The germline CDR1 and CDR2 sequences are SEHNR and FQNEAQ (reference sequence). CDR3 amino acids: CASSSGGGGGLSTDTQYF. In DNA, the CDR3 is TGTGCCAGCAGCTCTGGGGGAGGTGGGGGCCTTAGCACAGATACGCAGTATTTT.

This clonotype has only a few counts. The CDR3 is CASSFLGVNEQFF. CDR3 nucleotides: TGTGCCAGCAGTTTCTTGGGGGTCAATGAGCAGTTCTTC. The V call is TRBV12-3 or TRBV12-4, the J call TRBJ2-1, with D perhaps being TRBD1 or TRBD2 (5 bases each). V was clipped by 3 bases and J by 6 bases, with 9 bases between them. CDR3 length: 13 residues.

This clonotype was observed at least ten times. This chain connects TRBV12-3 or TRBV12-4 to TRBJ2-7; possibly TRBD1 or TRBD2 for D (6 bases each). V was pared by 7 bases and J by 5 bases, with 21 bases between. The CDR3 spans 15 residues. The CDR3 loop is CASTSGDTVPHEQYF. The DNA of the CDR3 is TGTGCCAGCACCTCGGGGGACACAGTCCCCCACGAGCAGTACTTC.

Worth noting for this clonotype: The junction and the germline gene differ at one end; a read error may be behind it. The V gene is TRBV11-2, the J gene TRBJ2-1, with D possibly matching TRBD1 (7 bases). The germline CDR1 and CDR2 sequences are SGHAT and FQNNGV. This CDR3 has 15 amino acids. CDR3 protein: CAGSETGQGGNEQFF. DNA of the CDR3: TGTGCCGGCAGCGAGACGGGGCAGGGGGGCAATGAGCAGTTCTTC.

This clonotype was observed a handful of times. The V and J genes are TRBV20-1 and TRBJ1-2; 9 positions match TRBD1. After removal of 3 bases from V and 3 bases from J, the junction contained 8 bases not matched to a gene. CDR3 size: 15 residues. CDR1 DFQATT and CDR2 SNEGSKA come from the germline V gene (reference sequence). In DNA, the CDR3 is TGCAGTGCTAGGCCCGACAGGGGGGGGGACTATGGCTACACCTTC. It specifies CSARPDRGGDYGYTF.

This clonotype came up a few times. The J gene is TRBJ2-4, the V gene TRBV12-3 or TRBV12-4, with D hard to call. CDR3 length equals 13 residues. V lost 2 bases and J 6 bases, leaving 8 bases between the germline ends. For the CDR3, the DNA is TGTGCCAGCAGTTTAAGTAGTATAAACATTCAGTACTTC. It specifies CASSLSSINIQYF.

The chain uses TRBV4-3 and TRBJ2-1, with D possibly matching TRBD1 (6 bases). V shed 4 bases and J shed 8 bases, with 18 bases lying between them. The CDR3 spans 15 residues. The germline gives CDR1 LGHNA, CDR2 YSLEER. In DNA form, the CDR3 reads TGCGCCAGCAGCCCCTACAGGGTCGCAGGAGATGAGCAGTTCTTC. The encoded protein is CASSPYRVAGDEQFF.

This sequence joins TRBV10-3 and TRBJ1-5; 8 nucleotides line up with TRBD1. Trimming removed 10 bases from V and 2 bases from J; junction bases left unmatched: 4. This CDR3 has 13 amino acids. CDR1 is ENHRY, CDR2 SYGVKD, per germline. Here the CDR3 DNA reads TGTGCCACCGGACAGGGTGGCAATCAGCCCCAGCATTTT. It encodes CATGQGGNQPQHF.

The rearrangement joins TRBV2 to TRBJ2-7, with 8 bases lining up with TRBD1. Germline V gene lookup returns CDR1 SNHLY and CDR2 FYNNEI. Trimming cost V 10 bases and J 8 bases; bases outside gene matches: 13. This CDR3 is 13 amino acids long. This CDR3 is CAIDGQGRGQQYF. In nucleotides, the CDR3 is TGTGCCATCGACGGACAGGGAAGGGGACAGCAGTACTTC. The full variable domain, its missing parts supplied by reference TRBV2 and TRBJ2-7, is EPEVTQTPSHQVTQMGQEVILRCVPISNHLYFYWYRQILGQKVEFLVSFYNNEISEKSEIFDDQFSVERPDGSNFTLKIRSTKLEDSAMYFCAIDGQGRGQQYFGPGTRLTVT.

The chain employs TRBV13 and TRBJ2-7; 8 positions match TRBD1. With 5 bases clipped from V and 4 bases from J, the junction kept 7 bases outside the gene matches. The germline V gene has CDR1 PRHDT and CDR2 FYEKMQ (reference sequence). CDR3 length: 14 amino acids. The DNA of the CDR3 is TGTGCCAGCAGCACCGCAGGACAGGGTTACGAGCAGTACTTC. It specifies CASSTAGQGYEQYF.

This chain connects TRBV7-6 to TRBJ1-2, with D possibly matching TRBD1 (6 bases). The CDR3 runs to 15 residues. Germline V CDR1 and CDR2: SGHVS, FNYEAQ. V lost 4 bases and J 4 bases, leaving 16 bases between the germline ends. The CDR3 sequence: CASSSRGGGLYGYTF. The DNA for the CDR3 is TGTGCCAGCAGCTCTAGAGGCGGGGGCCTCTATGGCTACACCTTC.

This clonotype was seen only a few times. V is TRBV5-1 and J is TRBJ1-2; 7 positions agree with TRBD1. V gave up 2 bases and J gave up 6 bases; unmatched junction bases: 7. The germline V gene encodes CDR1 SGHRS and CDR2 YFSETQ. This CDR3 has 14 residues. CDR3 nucleotide sequence: TGCGCCAGCAGCTTTGAGGGGGCGCTCAATGGCTACACCTTC. Translating it yields CASSFEGALNGYTF.

The chain carries TRBV7-2 and TRBJ1-1; 9 bases line up with TRBD1. The germline V gene has CDR1 SGHTA and CDR2 FQGNSA. The CDR3 length is 15 residues. V trimming: 5 bases; J trimming: 4 bases; junction bases outside the gene matches: 8. CDR3 sequence (DNA): TGTGCCAGCAGCCCTAGGGACAGGGTTACCACTGAAGCTTTCTTT. Protein product: CASSPRDRVTTEAFF.

The V and J genes are TRBV3-1 and TRBJ2-7; the match to TRBD1 covers 10 bases. After removal of 3 bases from V and 6 bases from J, the junction contained 5 bases not matched to a gene. Germline CDR1 and CDR2: LGHDT and YNNKEL (reference sequence). CDR3 length equals 14 residues. The CDR3 DNA reads TGTGCCAGCAGCCAGGGGACAGGGGATTTCGAGCAGTACTTC. Translating it yields CASSQGTGDFEQYF.

The chain recombines TRBV12-3 or TRBV12-4 with TRBJ2-3; D may match TRBD1 or TRBD2 (6 bases each). Trimming stripped 5 bases from V and 5 bases from J, with 20 bases between. The CDR3 loop spans 16 amino acids. CDR3 DNA: TGTGCCAGCAGTAGGGGGGTACAGCGCGAGGGAGATACGCAGTATTTT. Amino acid sequence: CASSRGVQREGDTQYF.

This clonotype turned up a few times. The chain combines TRBV12-3 or TRBV12-4 with TRBJ2-3, with TRBD2 identical over 7 bases. The V segment lost 6 bases and the J segment 6 bases; nucleotides outside the gene matches: 12. The CDR3 runs to 15 residues. The CDR3 coding sequence is TGTGCCAGCAGCCCTCGACTAGCAAGAAGGGATACGCAGTATTTT. As protein: CASSPRLARRDTQYF.